This record concerns one T cell receptor (beta chain) sequence. The target antigen is unknown. After removal of 4 bases from V and 6 bases from J, the junction contained 6 bases not matched to a gene. This CDR3 has 15 residues. Germline V lookup: CDR1 SGHRS, CDR2 YFSETQ. This specimen comes from a study of shared clonotypes between healthy human individuals. Findings of the study overall: A small donor pool kept down the genetic and exposure-history diversity that was represented.

Measured with immunoSEQ multiplex PCR; TCRdb has only the in-frame clones, and not every one. The sample has about 1.5 million clones, 95% to 99% seen once; the top ten hold less than 0.55%. Recent vaccinations or acute infections were absent in the healthy HIV-negative adult donors. The chain couples TRBV5-1 to TRBJ2-1; 11 positions match TRBD2. This clonotype was sampled from a man aged 30 to 45 in good health. The sample consisted of naive CD4+ T cells sorted from blood. Documented subset: CD45RA+ positively selected. CDR3 sequence reads: CASSPGSGRANEQFF. The CDR3 DNA reads TGCGCCAGCAGCCCAGGTAGCGGGAGGGCCAATGAGCAGTTCTTC.